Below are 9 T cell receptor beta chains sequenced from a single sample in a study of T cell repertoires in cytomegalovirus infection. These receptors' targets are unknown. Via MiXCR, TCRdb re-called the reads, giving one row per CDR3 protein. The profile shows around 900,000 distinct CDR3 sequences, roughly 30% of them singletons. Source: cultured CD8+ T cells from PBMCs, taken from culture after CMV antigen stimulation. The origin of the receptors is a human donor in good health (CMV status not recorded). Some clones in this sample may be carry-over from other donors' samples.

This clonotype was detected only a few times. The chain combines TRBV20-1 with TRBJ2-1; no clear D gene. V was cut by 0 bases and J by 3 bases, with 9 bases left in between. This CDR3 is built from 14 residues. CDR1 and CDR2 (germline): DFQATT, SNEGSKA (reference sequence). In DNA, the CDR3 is TGCAGTGCTAGAGATCCGCCCCTCTACAATGAGCAGTTCTTC. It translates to CSARDPPLYNEQFF.

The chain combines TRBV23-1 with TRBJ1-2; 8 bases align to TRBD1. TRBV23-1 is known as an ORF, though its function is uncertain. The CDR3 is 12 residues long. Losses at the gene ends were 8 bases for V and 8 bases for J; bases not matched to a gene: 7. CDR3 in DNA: TGCGCCAGCCCCACGACAGGGGACGGCTACACCTTC. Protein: CASPTTGDGYTF.

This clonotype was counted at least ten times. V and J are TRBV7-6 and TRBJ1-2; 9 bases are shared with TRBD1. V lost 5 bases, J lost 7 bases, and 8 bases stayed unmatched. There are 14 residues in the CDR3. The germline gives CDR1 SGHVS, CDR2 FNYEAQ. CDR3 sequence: CASSPGQGVSGYTF. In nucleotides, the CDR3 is TGTGCCAGCAGCCCGGGACAGGGTGTGAGTGGCTACACCTTC.

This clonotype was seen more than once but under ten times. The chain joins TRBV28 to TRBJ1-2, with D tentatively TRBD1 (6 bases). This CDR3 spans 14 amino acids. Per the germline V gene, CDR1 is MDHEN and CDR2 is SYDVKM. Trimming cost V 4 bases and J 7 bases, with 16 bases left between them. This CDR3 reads CASSSGGHYPGYTF. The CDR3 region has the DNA TGTGCCAGCAGTTCGGGGGGACATTACCCTGGCTACACCTTC.

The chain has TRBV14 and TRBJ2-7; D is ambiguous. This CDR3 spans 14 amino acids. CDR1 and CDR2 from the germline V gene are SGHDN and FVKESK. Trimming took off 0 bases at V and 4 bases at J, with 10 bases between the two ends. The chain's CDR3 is CASSQELGSYEQYF. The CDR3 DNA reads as TGTGCCAGCAGCCAAGAACTGGGGTCGTACGAGCAGTACTTC.

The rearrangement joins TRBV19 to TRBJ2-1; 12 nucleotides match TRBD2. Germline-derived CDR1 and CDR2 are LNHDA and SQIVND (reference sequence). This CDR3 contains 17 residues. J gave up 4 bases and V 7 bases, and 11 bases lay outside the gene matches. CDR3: CASTPGLAGLAYNEQFF. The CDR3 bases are TGTGCCAGTACTCCGGGACTAGCGGGTCTGGCTTACAATGAGCAGTTCTTC.

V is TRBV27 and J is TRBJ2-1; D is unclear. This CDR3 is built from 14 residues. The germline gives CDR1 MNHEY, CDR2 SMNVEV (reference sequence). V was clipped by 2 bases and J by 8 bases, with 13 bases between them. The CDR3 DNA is TGTGCCAGCAGTTTAGAGTTCGAAGTGGATGAGCAGTTCTTC. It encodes CASSLEFEVDEQFF.

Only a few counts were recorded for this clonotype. The DNA of the CDR3 is TGTGCCAGCAGCTTGGGGGCGGAACACACCTTTGAAGGCTACACCTTC. This translates into CASSLGAEHTFEGYTF. The genes are TRBV5-6 and TRBJ1-2; D call uncertain. This CDR3 spans 16 amino acids. The germline CDR1 and CDR2 sequences are SGHDT and YYEEEE. The V end lost 0 bases, the J end lost 8 bases, and 20 bases lay between the germline ends.

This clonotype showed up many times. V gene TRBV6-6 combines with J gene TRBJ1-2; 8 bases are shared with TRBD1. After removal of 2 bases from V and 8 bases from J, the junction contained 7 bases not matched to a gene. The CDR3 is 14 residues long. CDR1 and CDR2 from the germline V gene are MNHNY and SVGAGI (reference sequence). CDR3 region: CASSYNQGAGGYTF. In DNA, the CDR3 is TGTGCCAGCAGTTACAATCAGGGGGCCGGAGGCTACACCTTC.